One and the same sample provided the 10 T cell receptor beta chains below, sequenced in a study of CD8+CD57+ T cells in acquired aplastic anemia. Profiling of TCR beta VDJ combinations and CDR3 sequences used genomic DNA as template. TCRdb called the reads again in MiXCR, with one record for every CDR3 protein. The table has about 270,000 distinct CDR3 sequences, 55% to 65% seen once; the top ten hold roughly 8%. The source material was sorted CD4+, CD8+, or CD8+CD57+ T cells (not recorded which) from PBMCs. The origin of the receptors is a human donor with severe aplastic anemia or a healthy control (not recorded which).

The chain combines TRBV7-2 with TRBJ2-3, with unresolved D. The germline V gene has CDR1 SGHTA and CDR2 FQGNSA. The CDR3 runs 15 residues. Trimming left V 2 bases short and J 7 bases short, with 16 bases between. The CDR3 nucleotides are TGTGCCAGCAGCTTACAGTCCACTTCCTCCAATACGCAGTATTTT. Residues: CASSLQSTSSNTQYF.

A remark on this clonotype: The junction departs from germline at one end; a sequencing error may be responsible. CDR3 in amino acids: CASSLTGRTSNQPQHF. For the CDR3, the DNA is TGTGCCAGTAGCTTAACAGGCAGGACGAGCAATCAGCCCCAGCATTTT. The rearrangement uses TRBV7-3 and TRBJ1-5; a possible D gene is TRBD1 (5 bases). The germline CDR1 and CDR2 sequences are SGHTA and FQGTGA. The CDR3 spans 16 residues. Variable domain in full (rest from reference TRBV7-3 and TRBJ1-5): GAGVSQTPSNKVTEKGKYVELRCDPISGHTALYWYRQSLGQGPEFLIYFQGTGAADDSGLPNDRFFAVRPEGSVSTLKIQRTERGDSAVYLCASSLTGRTSNQPQHFGDGTRLSIL.

The rearrangement links TRBV19 to TRBJ2-1; a weak D match, TRBD2 (5 bases). The V gene's germline CDR1 is LNHDA and CDR2 SQIVND (reference sequence). The CDR3 contains 15 residues. The V and J ends lost 5 bases and 0 bases respectively, with 11 bases between them. The DNA of the CDR3 is TGTGCCAGTAGTCGAGGGATGAGCTCCTACAATGAGCAGTTCTTC. Encoded protein: CASSRGMSSYNEQFF. The full variable domain, its missing parts supplied by reference TRBV19 and TRBJ2-1, is DGGITQSPKYLFRKEGQNVTLSCEQNLNHDAMYWYRQDPGQGLRLIYYSQIVNDFQKGDIAEGYSVSREKKESFPLTVTSAQKNPTAFYLCASSRGMSSYNEQFFGPGTRLTVL.

The chain recombines TRBV10-3 with TRBJ2-1; tentative D call: TRBD1 (6 bases). Per germline, CDR1 ENHRY and CDR2 SYGVKD. Trimming removed 0 bases at V and 4 bases at J, with 7 bases between. The CDR3 covers 14 residues. CDR3 in amino acids: CAISESGQYNEQFF. CDR3 nucleotide sequence: TGTGCCATCAGTGAGTCCGGACAGTACAATGAGCAGTTCTTC.

This sequence joins TRBV24-1 and TRBJ2-3, with D perhaps matching TRBD1 (6 bases). V was clipped by 2 bases and J by 2 bases, with 7 bases between them. Germline V gene sequence: CDR1 KGHDR, CDR2 SFDVKD. CDR3 length: 14 amino acids. The CDR3 bases are TGTGCCACCAGTGATTGGACAGACACAGATACGCAGTATTTT. This encodes CATSDWTDTDTQYF.

This chain connects TRBV7-8 to TRBJ1-2, with TRBD1 identical over 8 bases. With 5 bases clipped from V and 8 bases from J, the junction kept 13 bases outside the gene matches. Per germline, CDR1 SGHVS and CDR2 FQNEAQ. The CDR3 consists of 15 residues. CDR3 sequence reads: CASSIVGQGEYGYTF. The CDR3 DNA is TGTGCCAGCAGCATAGTCGGACAGGGAGAATACGGCTACACCTTC.

The gene calls are TRBV10-3 and TRBJ1-1; the D gene is possibly TRBD1 (6 bases). The CDR3 totals 12 residues. The V gene lost 6 bases and the J gene lost 5 bases, with 10 bases spanning the gap. Germline CDR1 and CDR2: ENHRY and SYGVKD. CDR3: CAIRGRGTEAFF. The DNA of the CDR3 is TGTGCCATCAGGGGAAGGGGGACTGAAGCTTTCTTT.

This clonotype was picked up one time. This chain connects TRBV5-1 to TRBJ2-7, with D maybe TRBD1 (6 bases). Germline loops: CDR1 SGHRS, CDR2 YFSETQ. The CDR3 totals 14 residues. V was clipped by 0 bases and J by 3 bases, with 10 bases between them. CDR3 DNA sequence: TGCGCCAGCAGCTTGGTAGCCAGGGGCTACGAGCAGTACTTC. This codes for CASSLVARGYEQYF.

In this sample, this clonotype turned up many times. This sequence joins TRBV20-1 and TRBJ1-5, with D uncertain. The CDR3 is 13 amino acids. Germline V lookup: CDR1 DFQATT, CDR2 SNEGSKA (reference sequence). Trimming took 5 bases from V and 2 from J, leaving 10 bases between them. As DNA, the CDR3 is TGCAGTGCTGGGAGGACTGGCAATCAGCCCCAGCATTTT. Its translation: CSAGRTGNQPQHF.

This clonotype occurred many times. V usage is TRBV19 and J usage is TRBJ2-2; TRBD2 aligns across 9 bases. CDR1 and CDR2 from the germline V gene are LNHDA and SQIVND (reference sequence). The V and J ends lost 10 bases and 3 bases, in that order; junction bases with no gene match: 12. CDR3 length: 16 residues. The CDR3 sequence: CATKVAGGVYTGELFF. In nucleotides, the CDR3 is TGTGCCACCAAAGTCGCGGGGGGGGTATACACCGGGGAGCTGTTTTTT.